One T cell receptor (beta chain) is described in this entry. Its target is unknown. These data belong to a study of CD8+ T cells in alopecia areata. Study-wide findings and caveats: Under tofacitinib, fewer expanded CD8+ clones appeared among the top 100 scalp clones.

cDNA prepared by RNA extraction and subsequent reverse transcription served as the template for sequencing. Data came from immunoSEQ multiplex PCR; TCRdb stores just in-frame clones and leaves some out. The data contain over 100,000 clones, 50% to 75% of them singletons. The CDR3 contains 15 residues. Trimming removed 1 base from V and 6 bases from J; junction bases left unmatched: 9. The germline CDR1 and CDR2 sequences are MNHNY and SVGAGI (reference sequence). Treatment specified: oral pan-JAK inhibitor, 5-10 mg twice daily. Both CD4+ and CD8+ T cells were separated by sorting PBMCs. This receptor was taken from a human donor with alopecia areata. V is TRBV6-6 and J is TRBJ2-7; 7 nucleotides align to TRBD2. Sequenced here: CD8+ T cells sorted from blood, sampled at week 24, from a patient treated with tofacitinib. CDR3 residues: CASSYWEGRGSEQYF. The CDR3 coding sequence is TGTGCCAGCAGTTACTGGGAAGGGCGGGGGTCCGAGCAGTACTTC.